This TCR beta chain was captured by sequencing in a study of T cell repertoires in cytomegalovirus infection. Turning to the study itself: HLA-B-restricted CMV epitopes that are well studied, plus recently identified HLA-C-restricted ones, were used by the study. Based on public TCR beta signatures, there were indications of CMV infection and of a matching HLA type. Study results and caveats: Clonotypes of TCR beta that were HLA-C-restricted and CMV-specific dominated the ex vivo response. Identification of carriers of CMV plus the relevant HLA was achieved through cumulative public TCR beta family frequency.

TCRdb ran MiXCR on the reads and lists one entry per CDR3 protein. The repertoire holds fewer than 950,000 distinct CDR3 sequences, with about 31% as singletons. A few counts support this clonotype. What it binds is unknown. The clonotype originates from a human donor in good health (CMV status not recorded). Some clones in this sample may be carry-over from other donors' samples. This sample comprised cultured CD8+ T cells from PBMCs, obtained from culture after CMV antigen stimulation.

The CDR3: CASSLAPGSNTEAFF. The CDR3 bases are TGTGCCAGCAGCTTAGCTCCAGGATCGAACACTGAAGCTTTCTTT. V gene TRBV7-8 combines with J gene TRBJ1-1, with unresolved D. Germline V gives CDR1 SGHVS, CDR2 FQNEAQ. Trimming cost V 0 bases and J 1 base, with 9 bases left between them. The length of the CDR3 is 15 residues.